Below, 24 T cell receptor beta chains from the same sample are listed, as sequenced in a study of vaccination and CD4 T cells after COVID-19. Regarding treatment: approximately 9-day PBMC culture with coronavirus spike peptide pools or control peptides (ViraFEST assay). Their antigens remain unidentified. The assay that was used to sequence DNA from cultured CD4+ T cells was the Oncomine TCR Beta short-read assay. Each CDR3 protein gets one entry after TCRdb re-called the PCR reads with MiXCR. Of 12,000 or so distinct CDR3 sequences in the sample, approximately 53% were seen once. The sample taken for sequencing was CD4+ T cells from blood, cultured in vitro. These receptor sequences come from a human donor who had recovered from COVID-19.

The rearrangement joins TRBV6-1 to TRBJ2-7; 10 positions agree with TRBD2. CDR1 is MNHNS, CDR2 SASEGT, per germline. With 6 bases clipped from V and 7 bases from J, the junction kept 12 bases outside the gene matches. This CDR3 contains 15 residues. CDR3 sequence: CASRGTSSGSGEQYF. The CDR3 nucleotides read TGTGCCAGCAGGGGGACGTCTAGCGGGAGTGGAGAGCAGTACTTC.

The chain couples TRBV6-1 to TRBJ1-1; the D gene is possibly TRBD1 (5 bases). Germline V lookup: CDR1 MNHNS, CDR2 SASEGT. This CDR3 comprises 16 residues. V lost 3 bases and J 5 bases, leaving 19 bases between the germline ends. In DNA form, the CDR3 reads TGTGCCAGCAGTGATAGCCAATGGAGGGGCAATACTGAAGCTTTCTTT. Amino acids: CASSDSQWRGNTEAFF.

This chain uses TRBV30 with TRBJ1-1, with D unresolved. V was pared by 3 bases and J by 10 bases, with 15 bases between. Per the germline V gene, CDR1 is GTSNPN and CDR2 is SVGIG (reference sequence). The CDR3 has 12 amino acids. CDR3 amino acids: CAWRKRGTLAFF. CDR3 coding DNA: TGTGCCTGGAGGAAGAGAGGCACTTTAGCTTTCTTT.

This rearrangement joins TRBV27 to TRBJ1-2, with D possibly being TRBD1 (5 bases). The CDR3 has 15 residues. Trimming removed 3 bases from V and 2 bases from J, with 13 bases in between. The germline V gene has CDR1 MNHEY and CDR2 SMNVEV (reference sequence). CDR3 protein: CASSLPEEGNYGYTF. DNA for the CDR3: TGTGCCAGCAGTTTGCCAGAGGAGGGGAACTATGGCTACACCTTC.

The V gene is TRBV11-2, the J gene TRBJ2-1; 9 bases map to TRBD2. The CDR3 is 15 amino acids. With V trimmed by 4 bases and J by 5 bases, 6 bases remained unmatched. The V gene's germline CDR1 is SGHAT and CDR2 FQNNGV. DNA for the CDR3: TGTGCCAGCAGCTCCCGGACTAGCGTCCACAATGAGCAGTTCTTC. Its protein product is CASSSRTSVHNEQFF. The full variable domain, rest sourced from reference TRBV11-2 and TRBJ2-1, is EAGVAQSPRYKIIEKRQSVAFWCNPISGHATLYWYQQILGQGPKLLIQFQNNGVVDDSQLPKDRFSAERLKGVDSTLKIQPAKLEDSAVYLCASSSRTSVHNEQFFGPGTRLTVL.

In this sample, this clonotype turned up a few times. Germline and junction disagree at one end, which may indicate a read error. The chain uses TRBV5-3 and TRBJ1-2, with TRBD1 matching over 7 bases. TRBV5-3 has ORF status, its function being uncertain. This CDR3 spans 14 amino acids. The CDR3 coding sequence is TGTGCCAGCAGCTTGGGTGTCAGGGGGAATGGCTACACCTTC. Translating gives CASSLGVRGNGYTF.

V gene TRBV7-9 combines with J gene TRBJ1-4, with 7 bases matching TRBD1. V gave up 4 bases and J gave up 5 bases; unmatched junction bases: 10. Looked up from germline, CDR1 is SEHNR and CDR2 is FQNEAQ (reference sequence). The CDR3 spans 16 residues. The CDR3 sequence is CASSSGGAAWNEKLFF. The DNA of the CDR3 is TGTGCCAGCAGCTCAGGGGGGGCCGCGTGGAATGAAAAACTGTTTTTT.

The CDR3 protein is CASSLAGRRDTGELFF. CDR3 bases: TGTGCCAGCAGCTTGGCGGGCAGGCGGGACACCGGGGAGCTGTTTTTT. The chain employs TRBV5-4 and TRBJ2-2, with a possible D match to TRBD2 (5 bases). The CDR3 runs to 16 residues. The ends were cut back, 0 bases at V and 3 bases at J, with 12 bases in the middle. Looked up from germline, CDR1 is SGHNT and CDR2 is YYREEE (reference sequence). Full variable domain (outside the CDR3, taken from reference TRBV5-4 and TRBJ2-2): ETGVTQSPTHLIKTRGQQVTLRCSSQSGHNTVSWYQQALGQGPQFIFQYYREEENGRGNFPPRFSGLQFPNYSSELNVNALELDDSALYLCASSLAGRRDTGELFFGEGSRLTVL.

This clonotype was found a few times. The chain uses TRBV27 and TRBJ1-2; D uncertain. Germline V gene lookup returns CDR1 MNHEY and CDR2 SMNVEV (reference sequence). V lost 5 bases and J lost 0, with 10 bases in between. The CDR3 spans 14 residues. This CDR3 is CASSKVESNYGYTF. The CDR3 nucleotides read TGTGCCAGCAGTAAAGTTGAGTCTAACTATGGCTACACCTTC.

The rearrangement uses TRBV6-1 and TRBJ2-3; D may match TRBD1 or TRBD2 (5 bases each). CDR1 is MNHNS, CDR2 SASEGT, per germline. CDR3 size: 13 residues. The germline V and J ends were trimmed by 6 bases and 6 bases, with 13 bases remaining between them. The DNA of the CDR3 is TGTGCCAGCAGCCAAGGCCGGGGCGATACGCAGTATTTT. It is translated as CASSQGRGDTQYF.

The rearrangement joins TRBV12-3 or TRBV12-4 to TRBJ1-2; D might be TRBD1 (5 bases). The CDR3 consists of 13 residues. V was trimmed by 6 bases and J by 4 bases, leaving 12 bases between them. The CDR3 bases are TGTGCCAGCAGCCTCGGGGGGGGCTATGGCTACACCTTC. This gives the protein CASSLGGGYGYTF.

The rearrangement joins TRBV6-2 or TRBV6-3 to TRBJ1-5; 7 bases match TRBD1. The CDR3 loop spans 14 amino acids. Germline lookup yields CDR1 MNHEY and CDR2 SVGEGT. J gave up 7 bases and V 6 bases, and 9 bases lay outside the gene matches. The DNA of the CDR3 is TGTGCCAGCAGGGGGAGACAGGGCACCCAGCCCCAGCATTTT. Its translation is CASRGRQGTQPQHF.

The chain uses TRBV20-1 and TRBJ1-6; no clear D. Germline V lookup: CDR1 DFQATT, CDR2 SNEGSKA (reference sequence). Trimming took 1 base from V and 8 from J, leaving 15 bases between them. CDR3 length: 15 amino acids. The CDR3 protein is CSARASGFGDSPLHF. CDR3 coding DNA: TGCAGTGCTAGAGCATCCGGGTTCGGGGATTCACCCCTCCACTTT.

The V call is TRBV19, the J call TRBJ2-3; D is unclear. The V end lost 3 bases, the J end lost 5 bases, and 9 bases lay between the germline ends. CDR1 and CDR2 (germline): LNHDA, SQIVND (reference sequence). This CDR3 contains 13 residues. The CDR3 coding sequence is TGTGCCAGTAGTATGGCCGTAGGAGATACGCAGTATTTT. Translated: CASSMAVGDTQYF.

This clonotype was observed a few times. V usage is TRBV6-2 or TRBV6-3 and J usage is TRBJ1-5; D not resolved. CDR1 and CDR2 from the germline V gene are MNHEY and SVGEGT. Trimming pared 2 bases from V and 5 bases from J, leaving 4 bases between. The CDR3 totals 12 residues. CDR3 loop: CASSYGDQPQHF. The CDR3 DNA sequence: TGTGCCAGCAGTTACGGTGATCAGCCCCAGCATTTT.

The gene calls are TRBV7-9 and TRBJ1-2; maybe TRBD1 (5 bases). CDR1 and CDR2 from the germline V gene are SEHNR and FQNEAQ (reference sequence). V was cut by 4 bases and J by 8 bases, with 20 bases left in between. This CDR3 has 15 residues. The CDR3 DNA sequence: TGTGCCAGCAGCTCCACCCGGGACGCCGCCGGGGGCTACACCTTC. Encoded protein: CASSSTRDAAGGYTF.

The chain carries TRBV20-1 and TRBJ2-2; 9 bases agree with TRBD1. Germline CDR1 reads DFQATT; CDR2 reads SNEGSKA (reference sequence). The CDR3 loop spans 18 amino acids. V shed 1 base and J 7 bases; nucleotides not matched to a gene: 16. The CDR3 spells CSARVFLDRGSKGGELFF. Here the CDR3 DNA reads TGCAGTGCTAGAGTTTTCCTGGACAGGGGAAGTAAGGGCGGGGAGCTGTTTTTT.

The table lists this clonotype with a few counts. This chain's CDR3 is CASSPKGRSNYGYTF. Written as DNA, the CDR3 is TGTGCCAGCAGCCCTAAAGGACGGTCGAACTATGGCTACACCTTC. V gene TRBV6-1 combines with J gene TRBJ1-2, with unresolved D. Between the trimmed V and J ends, which lost 6 bases and 2 bases, there was a span of 16 bases. This CDR3 comprises 15 residues. Germline V gene sequence: CDR1 MNHNS, CDR2 SASEGT.

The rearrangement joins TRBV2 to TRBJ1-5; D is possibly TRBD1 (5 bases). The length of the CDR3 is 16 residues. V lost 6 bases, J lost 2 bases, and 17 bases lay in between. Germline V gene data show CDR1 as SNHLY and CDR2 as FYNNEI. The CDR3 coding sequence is TGTGCCAGCAGGAGCCAACAGGCGGTAGGCAATCAGCCCCAGCATTTT. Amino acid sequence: CASRSQQAVGNQPQHF.

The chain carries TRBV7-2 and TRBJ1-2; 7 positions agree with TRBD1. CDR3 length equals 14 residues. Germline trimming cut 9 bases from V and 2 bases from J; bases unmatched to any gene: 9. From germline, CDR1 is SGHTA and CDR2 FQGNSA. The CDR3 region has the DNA TGTGCCAGTAGCGGAGGACAGGAAAACTATGGCTACACCTTC. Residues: CASSGGQENYGYTF.

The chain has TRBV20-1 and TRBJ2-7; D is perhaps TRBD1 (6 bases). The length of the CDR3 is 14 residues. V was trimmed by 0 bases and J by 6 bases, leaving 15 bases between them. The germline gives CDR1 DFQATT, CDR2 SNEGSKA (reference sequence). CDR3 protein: CSARDSIGTFEQYF. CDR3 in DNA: TGCAGTGCTAGAGATTCGATAGGGACATTCGAGCAGTACTTC.

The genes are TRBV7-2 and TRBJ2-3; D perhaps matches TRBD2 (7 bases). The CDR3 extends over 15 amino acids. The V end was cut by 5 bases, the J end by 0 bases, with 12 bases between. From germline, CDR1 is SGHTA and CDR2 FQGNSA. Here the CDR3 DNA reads TGTGCCAGCAGCCTGCGGGGGCGAAGCACAGATACGCAGTATTTT. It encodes CASSLRGRSTDTQYF.

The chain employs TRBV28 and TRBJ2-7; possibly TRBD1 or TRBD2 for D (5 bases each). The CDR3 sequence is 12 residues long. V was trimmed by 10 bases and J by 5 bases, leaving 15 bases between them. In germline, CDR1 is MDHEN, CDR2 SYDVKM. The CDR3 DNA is TGTGCCACCGATGGGACGATAAACGAGCAGTACTTC. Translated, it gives CATDGTINEQYF. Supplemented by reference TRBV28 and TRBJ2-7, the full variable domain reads DVKVTQSSRYLVKRTGEKVFLECVQDMDHENMFWYRQDPGLGLRLIYFSYDVKMKEKGDIPEGYSVSREKKERFSLILESASTNQTSMYLCATDGTINEQYFGPGTRLTVT.

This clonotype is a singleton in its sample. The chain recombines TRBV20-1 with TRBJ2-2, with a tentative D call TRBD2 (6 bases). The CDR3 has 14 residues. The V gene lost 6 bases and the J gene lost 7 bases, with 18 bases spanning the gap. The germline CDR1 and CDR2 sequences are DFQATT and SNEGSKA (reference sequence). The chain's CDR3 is CSAAGTSFGGELFF. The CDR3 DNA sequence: TGCAGTGCGGCCGGGACTTCTTTTGGCGGGGAGCTGTTTTTT.